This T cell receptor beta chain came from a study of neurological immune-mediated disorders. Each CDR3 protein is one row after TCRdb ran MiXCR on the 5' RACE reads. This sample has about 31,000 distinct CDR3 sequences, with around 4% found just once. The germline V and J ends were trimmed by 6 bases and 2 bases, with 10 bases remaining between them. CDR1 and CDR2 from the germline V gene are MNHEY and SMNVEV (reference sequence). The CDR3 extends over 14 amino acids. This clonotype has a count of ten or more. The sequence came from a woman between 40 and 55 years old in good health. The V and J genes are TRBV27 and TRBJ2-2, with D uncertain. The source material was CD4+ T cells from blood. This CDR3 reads CASRQLANTGELFF. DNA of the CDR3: TGTGCCAGCAGACAGTTGGCAAACACCGGGGAGCTGTTTTTT.